What follows are 23 T cell receptor beta chains derived from one specimen sequenced in a study of CD8 T cells in ankylosing spondylitis. TCRdb re-derived calls from the 5' RACE reads in MiXCR, one entry per CDR3 protein. Counted here are about 240,000 distinct CDR3 sequences, less than 10% occurring once; the ten biggest clones make up 6.8%. Sequenced input: blood, either unsorted or a sorted T cell fraction (not recorded which). The source is a male donor with ankylosing spondylitis or in good health (not recorded which).

This clonotype was seen more than once but under ten times. V usage is TRBV4-3 and J usage is TRBJ2-2, with 11 bases identical to TRBD2. With V trimmed by 1 base and J by 5 bases, 12 bases remained unmatched. Looked up from germline, CDR1 is LGHNA and CDR2 is YSLEER. This CDR3 region has 19 residues. CDR3 sequence (DNA): TGCGCCAGCAGCCAAGGAGCTAGCGGGGGGCCTCGGGTTACCGGGGAGCTGTTTTTT. Amino acid sequence: CASSQGASGGPRVTGELFF.

Many counts were recorded for this clonotype. The V gene is TRBV10-3, the J gene TRBJ1-2, with 9 bases identical to TRBD1. Germline V gene sequence: CDR1 ENHRY, CDR2 SYGVKD. J lost 4 bases, V lost 0 bases, and 3 bases had no gene match. This CDR3 is built from 15 residues. In DNA form, the CDR3 reads TGTGCCATCAGTGAGTCGACGGGACAGGGCTATGGCTACACCTTC. Amino acids: CAISESTGQGYGYTF.

The table lists this clonotype with many counts. The V and J genes are TRBV12-3 or TRBV12-4 and TRBJ2-7; TRBD1 agrees at 10 bases. CDR3 size: 14 residues. V was clipped by 5 bases and J by 3 bases; unmatched bases: 4. CDR3 in amino acids: CASSKTGGFYEQYF. The CDR3 DNA sequence: TGTGCCAGCAGTAAGACAGGGGGCTTCTACGAGCAGTACTTC.

A few counts support this clonotype. In DNA form, the CDR3 reads TGCAGTGCCGGGGAGGGGGGCCCGGGTAATGAGCAGTTCTTC. Its protein product is CSAGEGGPGNEQFF. This chain links TRBV20-1 with TRBJ2-1; perhaps TRBD2 as D (7 bases). This CDR3 has 14 amino acids. The V end lost 6 bases, the J end lost 7 bases, and 19 bases lay between the germline ends. CDR1 is DFQATT, CDR2 SNEGSKA, per germline (reference sequence).

The sample holds many counts of this clonotype. The chain recombines TRBV7-2 with TRBJ1-6, with TRBD1 as a possible D gene (5 bases). Germline V gene lookup returns CDR1 SGHTA and CDR2 FQGNSA. Trimming cost V 6 bases and J 6 bases, with 12 bases left between them. CDR3 length equals 14 residues. The CDR3 sequence is CASRSGTVNSPLHF. In DNA, the CDR3 is TGTGCCAGCAGATCCGGGACGGTTAATTCACCCCTCCACTTT.

At least ten counts were recorded for this clonotype. The chain combines TRBV20-1 with TRBJ2-1, with 10 bases lining up with TRBD2. This CDR3 spans 14 amino acids. Unmatched junction bases numbered 6, after V lost 1 base and J lost 9 bases. Per the germline V gene, CDR1 is DFQATT and CDR2 is SNEGSKA (reference sequence). The DNA of the CDR3 is TGCAGTGCTAGAGGCCTAGCGGGAGCCAGTGAGCAGTTCTTC. It codes for CSARGLAGASEQFF.

This clonotype was recorded at least ten times. V is TRBV7-9 and J is TRBJ1-5; D remains unclear. V lost 2 bases and J 0 bases, leaving 2 bases between the germline ends. The CDR3 sequence is 13 residues long. Germline V gene data show CDR1 as SEHNR and CDR2 as FQNEAQ (reference sequence). The CDR3 loop reads CASSLNSNQPQHF. In nucleotides, the CDR3 is TGTGCCAGCAGCTTAAATAGCAATCAGCCCCAGCATTTT. Complete variable domain (other parts from reference TRBV7-9 and TRBJ1-5): DTGVSQNPRHKITKRGQNVTFRCDPISEHNRLYWYRQTLGQGPEFLTYFQNEAQLEKSRLLSDRFSAERPKGSFSTLEIQRTEQGDSAMYLCASSLNSNQPQHFGDGTRLSIL.

The V gene is TRBV4-3, the J gene TRBJ2-3; perhaps TRBD1 as D (7 bases). Per germline, CDR1 LGHNA and CDR2 YSLEER. This CDR3 spans 17 amino acids. Between the trimmed V and J ends, which lost 0 bases and 6 bases, there was a span of 19 bases. Here the CDR3 DNA reads TGCGCCAGCAGCCAAGAATGGTCAGGGGGGTATTTCGATACGCAGTATTTT. It specifies CASSQEWSGGYFDTQYF.

The chain links TRBV19 to TRBJ1-6; D uncertain. The CDR3 extends over 13 amino acids. Germline loops: CDR1 LNHDA, CDR2 SQIVND (reference sequence). Trimming left V 5 bases short and J 6 bases short, with 8 bases between. The CDR3 reads CASSEGPNSPLHF. DNA of the CDR3: TGTGCCAGTAGTGAAGGACCTAATTCACCCCTCCACTTT.

This clonotype was recorded at least ten times. V usage is TRBV7-9 and J usage is TRBJ2-5; D might be TRBD1 or TRBD2, each matching 5 bases. CDR3 size: 17 residues. V gave up 2 bases and J gave up 4 bases, with 20 bases separating them. Germline CDR1 SEHNR, CDR2 FQNEAQ (reference sequence). The CDR3 region is CASSLTGRTLSGETQYF. DNA for the CDR3: TGTGCCAGCAGCTTAACCGGTCGGACACTCAGCGGAGAGACCCAGTACTTC.

A remark on this clonotype: This may come from a read error, since a much larger clone is one base off. The chain is built from TRBV12-3 or TRBV12-4 and TRBJ2-3; 8 bases align to TRBD2. The CDR3 spans 19 residues. Unmatched junction bases numbered 17, after V lost 3 bases and J lost 3 bases. CDR3: CASSLGLGVAGTRTDTQYF. In nucleotides, the CDR3 is TGTGCCAGCAGTTTGGGGTTGGGGGTAGCGGGAACTAGAACAGATACGCAGTATTTT.

This clonotype was counted at least ten times. This chain joins TRBV5-1 and TRBJ1-1; D remains ambiguous. CDR3 size: 14 residues. V lost 3 bases, J lost 7 bases, and 16 bases lay in between. Germline V lookup: CDR1 SGHRS, CDR2 YFSETQ. CDR3 DNA sequence: TGCGCCAGCAGCTATGTCCTCGCTGGGAGTGAAGCTTTCTTT. It codes for CASSYVLAGSEAFF.

A note on this clonotype: Possible read error: a much larger clone is one base away. J is TRBJ2-1 and V is TRBV6-1, with a tentative D call TRBD2 (6 bases). Germline V CDR1 and CDR2: MNHNS, SASEGT. Trimming left V 8 bases short and J 7 bases short, with 24 bases between. The CDR3 is 16 amino acids. The CDR3 spells CASVGPNGSNRNEQFF. Here the CDR3 DNA reads TGTGCCAGCGTGGGTCCTAACGGGAGTAATAGAAATGAGCAGTTCTTC.

This clonotype was detected ten times or more. In DNA form, the CDR3 reads TGCGCCAGCAGCTTGAATGGAGGGTTTGTGGGCCAAGAGACCCAGTACTTC. Its translation: CASSLNGGFVGQETQYF. The chain recombines TRBV5-1 with TRBJ2-5, with D perhaps matching TRBD2 (6 bases). The CDR3 is made up of 17 amino acids. With 1 base removed from V and 1 base from J, the gap between germline ends came to 17 bases. Germline V gives CDR1 SGHRS, CDR2 YFSETQ.

Many counts were recorded for this clonotype. This chain joins TRBV12-3 or TRBV12-4 and TRBJ1-1, with no clear D. V was shortened by 2 bases and J by 4 bases, with 14 bases between the two germline ends. The CDR3 is made up of 15 amino acids. The CDR3 spells CASSLWEGNPTEAFF. DNA of the CDR3: TGTGCCAGCAGTTTATGGGAAGGGAACCCCACTGAAGCTTTCTTT.

Many counts were recorded for this clonotype. The CDR3: CSARGLAGVSSTDTQYF. CDR3 nucleotides: TGCAGTGCTAGAGGTCTAGCGGGAGTCTCCAGCACAGATACGCAGTATTTT. The chain links TRBV20-1 to TRBJ2-3, with TRBD2 identical over 10 bases. The CDR3 contains 17 residues. The germline CDR1 and CDR2 sequences are DFQATT and SNEGSKA (reference sequence). With 1 base clipped from V and 0 bases from J, the junction kept 7 bases outside the gene matches.

The chain has TRBV5-1 and TRBJ2-7, with TRBD1 as a possible D gene (6 bases). This CDR3 has 14 residues. Germline V gene data show CDR1 as SGHRS and CDR2 as YFSETQ. Trimming shortened V by 0 bases and J by 2 bases, and 9 bases separated the two germline ends. Written as DNA, the CDR3 is TGCGCCAGCAGCTTGGGGACAGACCCCTACGAGCAGTACTTC. Protein: CASSLGTDPYEQYF. Together with reference TRBV5-1 and TRBJ2-7, the CDR3 gives the full variable domain: KAGVTQTPRYLIKTRGQQVTLSCSPISGHRSVSWYQQTPGQGLQFLFEYFSETQRNKGNFPGRFSGRQFSNSRSEMNVSTLELGDSALYLCASSLGTDPYEQYFGPGTRLTVT.

The genes are TRBV5-4 and TRBJ2-1; no clear D gene. Trimming removed 1 base from V and 8 bases from J, with 13 bases in between. The CDR3 consists of 14 residues. Germline lookup yields CDR1 SGHNT and CDR2 YYREEE (reference sequence). The CDR3 spells CASSLKQRSYEQFF. The CDR3 nucleotides are TGTGCCAGCAGCTTGAAACAGCGATCCTATGAGCAGTTCTTC.

This clonotype was picked up a small number of times. V usage is TRBV5-1 and J usage is TRBJ2-2, with 12 bases that match TRBD1. The J segment lost 9 bases and the V segment lost 4 bases, leaving 7 bases of the junction unmatched. CDR3 length equals 15 residues. The germline V gene encodes CDR1 SGHRS and CDR2 YFSETQ. CDR3 amino acids: CASSPRGQGARELFF. The CDR3 DNA is TGCGCCAGCAGCCCGCGGGGACAGGGGGCCCGGGAGCTGTTTTTT.

This clonotype was observed at least ten times. CDR3 sequence (DNA): TGCGCCAGCAGCTTGTCGGCGACTAGCGGAGCCGAGCAGTACTTC. Protein: CASSLSATSGAEQYF. J is TRBJ2-7 and V is TRBV5-1; 9 bases map to TRBD2. Trimming at V came to 1 base and at J to 6 bases, leaving 8 bases not matched to a gene. The CDR3 sequence is 15 residues long. From germline, CDR1 is SGHRS and CDR2 YFSETQ.

This clonotype occurred a few times. With a much larger clone just one base away, this may be a read error. The rearrangement joins TRBV12-3 or TRBV12-4 to TRBJ1-1; TRBD1 might be the D (5 bases). CDR3 length: 14 residues. The germline V and J ends were trimmed by 3 bases and 1 base, with 9 bases remaining between them. The chain's CDR3 is CASSLGGKNTEAFF. DNA for the CDR3: TGTGCCAGCAGTTTGGGGGGGAAGAACACTGAAGCTTTCTTT.

This clonotype was recorded at least ten times. The CDR3 region is CSARDRLAGAVSEQFF. DNA for the CDR3: TGCAGTGCTAGAGATCGTCTAGCGGGAGCGGTGAGTGAGCAGTTCTTC. The chain links TRBV20-1 to TRBJ2-1; 10 nucleotides line up with TRBD2. V shed 0 bases and J 9 bases; nucleotides not matched to a gene: 11. The germline CDR1 and CDR2 sequences are DFQATT and SNEGSKA (reference sequence). The CDR3 sequence is 16 residues long.

In this sample, this clonotype turned up many times. The chain employs TRBV13 and TRBJ2-7, with D tentatively TRBD2 (6 bases). Germline values: CDR1 PRHDT, CDR2 FYEKMQ (reference sequence). This CDR3 region has 15 residues. Trimming shortened V by 5 bases and J by 2 bases, and 16 bases separated the two germline ends. CDR3 sequence: CASSPYGGTTYEQYF. Written as DNA, the CDR3 is TGTGCCAGCAGCCCCTATGGGGGGACCACCTACGAGCAGTACTTC.